The 2 T cell receptor beta chains below all came from one sample that was sequenced in a study of control samples from healthy donors and cancer patients (dated by TCRdb to 2020 to 2021). The library was made by the immunoSEQ multiplex PCR assay. As stored in TCRdb, this immuneACCESS dataset retains in-frame rearrangements with V and J assigned. A fraction of the clones does not appear; measured against another copy, unresolved V genes explain less than half of the discrepancy, and the remainder lacks a known reason. Across this sample there are 64,000 or so clones, with 80% to 95% seen only once. The ten biggest clones cover about 1.8% of the sample. Sequencing was carried out using PBMCs. The origin of the receptors is a man between 35 and 55 years old with colorectal cancer.

Written as DNA, the CDR3 is TGTGCCAGTAGTATAGAAGGCAGGGGGCGGATCTATGGCTACACCTTC. Its protein is CASSIEGRGRIYGYTF. V and J are TRBV19 and TRBJ1-2; 8 bases agree with TRBD1. This CDR3 contains 16 residues. The V gene end was trimmed by 0 bases and the J gene end by 4 bases; junction bases not matched to a gene: 7. CDR1 and CDR2 from the germline V gene are LNHDA and SQIVND (reference sequence).

This chain uses TRBV19 with TRBJ1-4; 8 nucleotides align to TRBD1. The V segment lost 10 bases and the J segment 3 bases; nucleotides outside the gene matches: 4. The V gene's germline CDR1 is LNHDA and CDR2 SQIVND (reference sequence). The CDR3 length is 13 residues. The CDR3 coding sequence is TGTGCCATCCAGGGGGCCCCTAATGAAAAACTGTTTTTT. This translates into CAIQGAPNEKLFF.